The next 10 T cell receptor beta chains were all read from a single sample in a study of T cells after yellow fever vaccination. One entry per CDR3 protein, called by TCRdb with MiXCR from the 5' RACE reads. This table has 250,000 or so distinct CDR3 sequences, approximately 6.8% appearing once. The specimen comprised CD4+ T cells sorted from PBMCs, sampled on the day of the yellow fever booster vaccination. The origin of the receptors is a young man who received the YFV17D yellow fever vaccine.

This clonotype was seen a handful of times. CDR3 DNA sequence: TGTGCCAGCAGTCCCATAACATCGTATGGCTACACCTTC. It codes for CASSPITSYGYTF. The chain links TRBV12-3 or TRBV12-4 to TRBJ1-2; no reliable D call. V was pared by 5 bases and J by 5 bases, with 12 bases between. CDR3 length equals 13 residues.

The chain uses TRBV12-3 or TRBV12-4 and TRBJ2-5; a possible D gene is TRBD1 (5 bases). V was shortened by 4 bases and J by 5 bases, with 11 bases between the two germline ends. The CDR3 has 13 amino acids. The CDR3 reads CASSSGDSETQYF. The CDR3 nucleotides are TGTGCCAGCAGTTCAGGCGACAGCGAGACCCAGTACTTC.

This clonotype has just a few counts. The chain couples TRBV7-2 to TRBJ2-1; 7 nucleotides agree with TRBD1. CDR3 length: 17 amino acids. The J segment lost 4 bases and the V segment lost 1 base, leaving 10 bases of the junction unmatched. The V gene's germline CDR1 is SGHTA and CDR2 FQGNSA. The CDR3 nucleotides are TGTGCCAGCAGCTTAGGGTACGGACAGGAAGAGTACAATGAGCAGTTCTTC. Encoded protein: CASSLGYGQEEYNEQFF.

This clonotype was detected many times. This sequence joins TRBV30 and TRBJ1-4; TRBD1 matches 7 bases. The CDR3 is 16 amino acids. J was trimmed by 8 bases and V by 0 bases; bases with no gene match: 12. Germline values: CDR1 GTSNPN, CDR2 SVGIG (reference sequence). The CDR3 sequence: CAWSVPHRGGLEKLFF. CDR3 DNA: TGTGCCTGGAGTGTACCCCACAGGGGCGGTTTAGAAAAACTGTTTTTT.

The rearrangement links TRBV5-1 to TRBJ2-2; TRBD1 is a possible D gene (5 bases). The CDR3 contains 15 residues. Germline CDR1 reads SGHRS; CDR2 reads YFSETQ. V lost 0 bases and J lost 7, with 13 bases in between. This CDR3 is CASSLAYTTGGELFF. Here the CDR3 DNA reads TGCGCCAGCAGCTTGGCTTATACAACAGGCGGGGAGCTGTTTTTT.

The chain has TRBV20-1 and TRBJ2-7; TRBD2 aligns across 11 bases. The V gene's germline CDR1 is DFQATT and CDR2 SNEGSKA (reference sequence). This CDR3 is 15 amino acids long. With V trimmed by 4 bases and J by 1 base, 6 bases remained unmatched. As DNA, the CDR3 is TGCAGTGCTAACATAGCGGGAGGGCCTTCCTACGAGCAGTACTTC. Translating it yields CSANIAGGPSYEQYF.

The rearrangement uses TRBV5-1 and TRBJ2-1; D is possibly TRBD2 (6 bases). The CDR3 spans 14 residues. Per germline, CDR1 SGHRS and CDR2 YFSETQ. Trimming took 5 bases from V and 2 from J, leaving 11 bases between them. CDR3 residues: CASSRDSTYNEQFF. CDR3 DNA: TGCGCCAGCAGTCGGGACTCCACCTACAATGAGCAGTTCTTC. The full variable domain, its missing parts supplied by reference TRBV5-1 and TRBJ2-1, is KAGVTQTPRYLIKTRGQQVTLSCSPISGHRSVSWYQQTPGQGLQFLFEYFSETQRNKGNFPGRFSGRQFSNSRSEMNVSTLELGDSALYLCASSRDSTYNEQFFGPGTRLTVL.

This clonotype was seen a handful of times. The V call is TRBV18, the J call TRBJ2-7, with D perhaps being TRBD1 or TRBD2 (5 bases each). V shed 2 bases and J shed 9 bases, with 11 bases lying between them. CDR3 length equals 12 residues. CDR1 and CDR2 from the germline V gene are KGHSH and LQKENI. This chain's CDR3 is CASSPEKGRQYF. The CDR3 nucleotides are TGTGCCAGCTCACCAGAAAAGGGGAGGCAGTACTTC.

This clonotype has at least ten counts. This chain uses TRBV9 with TRBJ2-5; 9 bases are shared with TRBD2. Germline CDR1 is SGDLS and CDR2 is YYNGEE. CDR3 length: 17 residues. Losses at the gene ends were 3 bases for V and 4 bases for J; bases not matched to a gene: 13. The CDR3: CASSAAPTSGAGETQYF. Here the CDR3 DNA reads TGTGCCAGCAGCGCCGCCCCGACTAGCGGAGCTGGAGAGACCCAGTACTTC.

Many counts were recorded for this clonotype. The V gene is TRBV10-3, the J gene TRBJ2-7; 8 nucleotides line up with TRBD2. V gave up 4 bases and J gave up 1 base; unmatched junction bases: 6. Per the germline V gene, CDR1 is ENHRY and CDR2 is SYGVKD. The CDR3 is made up of 15 amino acids. The CDR3 DNA sequence: TGTGCCATCAGTGGGGGACTAGGGGGTTCCTACGAGCAGTACTTC. Its translation: CAISGGLGGSYEQYF.